These 12 T cell receptor beta chains share one sample of origin, sequenced in a study of cytomegalovirus exposure and HLA in healthy donors. The primer mix had 60 Vbeta and 13 Jbeta primers. Repertoires were generated with immunoSEQ multiplex PCR, while TCRdb's copy carries only in-frame clones and drops some. The table records about 200,000 clones, around 81% of them present only once. Sample: PBMCs. These receptor sequences come from a man aged 30 to 39 in good health and CMV-seronegative.

The chain has TRBV27 and TRBJ1-6; 7 nucleotides line up with TRBD1. The trim removed 5 bases at V and 7 bases at J, leaving 8 bases unmatched. CDR1 and CDR2 from the germline V gene are MNHEY and SMNVEV (reference sequence). The CDR3 has 15 amino acids. DNA of the CDR3: TGTGCCAGCAGTATAGTAGACAGGGTAAATTCACCCCTCCACTTT. It specifies CASSIVDRVNSPLHF.

There are a few counts of this clone. The genes are TRBV7-9 and TRBJ1-5; 8 positions match TRBD1. The germline V gene has CDR1 SEHNR and CDR2 FQNEAQ (reference sequence). After removal of 4 bases from V and 4 bases from J, the junction contained 9 bases not matched to a gene. This CDR3 spans 16 amino acids. Here the CDR3 DNA reads TGTGCCAGCAGCTGGACAGGGCCCGCTACAAATCAGCCCCAGCATTTT. Translating it yields CASSWTGPATNQPQHF.

The V and J genes are TRBV27 and TRBJ2-7; 10 positions agree with TRBD2. Germline values: CDR1 MNHEY, CDR2 SMNVEV (reference sequence). The CDR3 loop spans 13 amino acids. Trimming took 7 bases from V and 5 from J; bases not matched to a gene: 5. The CDR3 is CASTPSGSNEQYF. The CDR3 coding sequence is TGTGCCAGCACCCCTAGCGGGAGTAACGAGCAGTACTTC.

The chain links TRBV13 to TRBJ2-3, with TRBD2 matching over 16 bases. CDR3 length: 18 residues. The V and J ends lost 6 bases and 1 base, in that order; junction bases with no gene match: 7. The germline V gene encodes CDR1 PRHDT and CDR2 FYEKMQ (reference sequence). The CDR3 reads CASRALGTSGGGTDTQYF. CDR3 DNA: TGTGCCAGCAGGGCTCTCGGGACTAGCGGGGGGGGCACAGATACGCAGTATTTT.

The rearrangement uses TRBV4-1 and TRBJ2-7; TRBD2 matches at 12 bases. Germline trimming cut 0 bases from V and 5 bases from J; bases unmatched to any gene: 8. The CDR3 is 17 residues long. Germline V lookup: CDR1 MGHRA, CDR2 YSYEKL. As DNA, the CDR3 is TGCGCCAGCAGCCAAGATCCCCGGACTAGCGGGATCCACGAGCAGTACTTC. Translated, it gives CASSQDPRTSGIHEQYF.

CDR3: CASSPSGRVYEQYF. The CDR3 bases are TGTGCCAGCAGCCCTAGCGGGAGAGTCTACGAGCAGTACTTC. The chain couples TRBV5-4 to TRBJ2-7; 10 bases are shared with TRBD2. Germline V gene sequence: CDR1 SGHNT, CDR2 YYREEE (reference sequence). J was trimmed by 3 bases and V by 4 bases; bases with no gene match: 4. This CDR3 region has 14 residues.

The gene calls are TRBV4-1 and TRBJ2-5, with unresolved D. The CDR3 runs to 15 residues. The germline V and J ends were trimmed by 0 bases and 0 bases, with 8 bases remaining between them. Germline CDR1 reads MGHRA; CDR2 reads YSYEKL. This CDR3 is CASSQDRVHQETQYF. In DNA, the CDR3 is TGCGCCAGCAGCCAAGACCGGGTCCACCAAGAGACCCAGTACTTC.

This clone has just one count. V gene TRBV7-9 combines with J gene TRBJ2-7, with 12 bases lining up with TRBD2. The germline gives CDR1 SEHNR, CDR2 FQNEAQ (reference sequence). The CDR3 covers 16 residues. V gave up 5 bases and J gave up 0 bases; unmatched junction bases: 5. CDR3 residues: CASSQGLAGDSYEQYF. DNA of the CDR3: TGTGCCAGCAGCCAGGGACTAGCGGGTGACTCCTACGAGCAGTACTTC. Complete variable domain (other parts from reference TRBV7-9 and TRBJ2-7): DTGVSQNPRHKITKRGQNVTFRCDPISEHNRLYWYRQTLGQGPEFLTYFQNEAQLEKSRLLSDRFSAERPKGSFSTLEIQRTEQGDSAMYLCASSQGLAGDSYEQYFGPGTRLTVT.

This clone showed up just once. This chain uses TRBV9 with TRBJ2-7; 13 positions match TRBD2. After removal of 1 base from V and 1 base from J, the junction contained 11 bases not matched to a gene. The CDR3 contains 19 residues. Germline CDR1 is SGDLS and CDR2 is YYNGEE. CDR3 region: CASSVSEHLGLAGSYEQYF. In DNA form, the CDR3 reads TGTGCCAGCAGCGTAAGCGAACACCTGGGACTAGCGGGGTCCTACGAGCAGTACTTC.

This chain connects TRBV7-3 to TRBJ2-7; 10 positions match TRBD2. Germline V lookup: CDR1 SGHTA, CDR2 FQGTGA. V lost 0 bases, J lost 6 bases, and 8 bases stayed unmatched. CDR3 length equals 16 residues. Here the CDR3 DNA reads TGTGCCAGCAGCTTAACGGCTAGCGGGAGACCTCGCGAGCAGTACTTC. This codes for CASSLTASGRPREQYF.

This clone was seen only once. The chain uses TRBV25-1 and TRBJ2-7, with D possibly being TRBD2 (6 bases). The CDR3 extends over 17 amino acids. The V gene lost 6 bases and the J gene lost 2 bases, with 23 bases spanning the gap. CDR1 and CDR2 (germline): MGHDK, SYGVNS. CDR3: CASRGPRVNGGTYEQYF. CDR3 coding DNA: TGTGCCAGCAGAGGCCCTAGGGTAAACGGGGGTACCTACGAGCAGTACTTC.

The chain uses TRBV9 and TRBJ1-1, with D maybe TRBD1 (5 bases). Germline lookup yields CDR1 SGDLS and CDR2 YYNGEE. With 7 bases removed from V and 0 bases from J, the gap between germline ends came to 13 bases. The CDR3 has 14 amino acids. CDR3 bases: TGTGCCAGCTCCCAGGGCCTAATGAACACTGAAGCTTTCTTT. Translated: CASSQGLMNTEAFF. Drawing the rest from reference TRBV9 and TRBJ1-1, the complete variable domain is DSGVTQTPKHLITATGQRVTLRCSPRSGDLSVYWYQQSLDQGLQFLIQYYNGEERAKGNILERFSAQQFPDLHSELNLSSLELGDSALYFCASSQGLMNTEAFFGQGTRLTVV.